One and the same sample provided the 23 T cell receptor beta chains below, sequenced in a study of shared clonotypes between healthy human individuals. Sequenced by immunoSEQ multiplex PCR; TCRdb stores in-frame clones only, minus some. The sample has around 2.5 million clones; roughly 93% are singletons. Material: naive CD4+ T cells from PBMCs. As for subset: CD45RA+ positively selected. The receptors stem from a man younger than 35 in good health. Some clones in this sample may be carry-over from other donors' samples.

The chain links TRBV7-9 to TRBJ1-4; 9 positions match TRBD1. Germline V CDR1 and CDR2: SEHNR, FQNEAQ (reference sequence). V gave up 5 bases and J gave up 3 bases; unmatched junction bases: 7. The CDR3 length is 16 residues. CDR3 in DNA: TGTGCCAGCAGCGTAAGGACAGGGGCGGCTAATGAAAAACTGTTTTTT. It translates to CASSVRTGAANEKLFF.

The J gene is TRBJ2-5, the V gene TRBV10-3, with D perhaps being TRBD1 or TRBD2 (5 bases each). V lost 6 bases to trimming and J lost 7 bases, with 24 bases between them. Germline assignment: CDR1 ENHRY and CDR2 SYGVKD. This CDR3 is 16 amino acids long. This CDR3 reads CAISEGLAGTKGTQYF. The CDR3 bases are TGTGCCATCAGCGAGGGCCTTGCCGGGACGAAAGGGACCCAGTACTTC.

V and J are TRBV28 and TRBJ1-2; D unclear. V gave up 7 bases and J gave up 4 bases, with 13 bases separating them. The CDR3 loop spans 13 amino acids. The V gene's germline CDR1 is MDHEN and CDR2 SYDVKM. The DNA for the CDR3 is TGTGCCAGCACTCTGACGCGGTCCTATGGCTACACCTTC. This translates into CASTLTRSYGYTF.

The chain links TRBV6-1 to TRBJ2-1, with 7 bases fitting TRBD2. This CDR3 is 13 amino acids long. V dropped 9 bases and J dropped 2; count of bases not matched to a gene: 4. Germline V lookup: CDR1 MNHNS, CDR2 SASEGT. CDR3 DNA: TGTGCCAGTAAGGCGGGAGCCTACAATGAGCAGTTCTTC. Protein product: CASKAGAYNEQFF.

The CDR3 here is CASSRTSGDPWVRNEQYF. The CDR3 region has the DNA TGTGCCAGCAGCCGGACTAGCGGAGACCCTTGGGTAAGGAACGAGCAGTACTTC. V and J are TRBV7-9 and TRBJ2-7; 10 bases align to TRBD2. Germline CDR1 and CDR2: SEHNR and FQNEAQ (reference sequence). The CDR3 has 18 residues. J lost 5 bases, V lost 5 bases, and 18 bases had no gene match.

The CDR3 sequence is CASSRTRGGRNEKLFF. The CDR3 nucleotides are TGTGCCAGCAGCCGGACCCGGGGGGGACGGAATGAAAAACTGTTTTTT. The gene calls are TRBV28 and TRBJ1-4; a weak D match, TRBD1 (5 bases). This CDR3 has 16 residues. Germline loops: CDR1 MDHEN, CDR2 SYDVKM. Trimming shortened V by 6 bases and J by 5 bases, and 19 bases separated the two germline ends.

The CDR3 nucleotides are TGTGCCAGCAGCCAAGACTTAGGGGGTCATGGCTACACCTTC. Amino acid sequence: CASSQDLGGHGYTF. The chain joins TRBV14 to TRBJ1-2, with D tentatively TRBD1 (6 bases). Per the germline V gene, CDR1 is SGHDN and CDR2 is FVKESK. Trimming removed 0 bases at V and 6 bases at J, with 11 bases between. The CDR3 covers 14 residues.

This chain uses TRBV16 with TRBJ1-5, with unresolved D. V was shortened by 4 bases and J by 6 bases, with 10 bases between the two germline ends. The length of the CDR3 is 13 residues. Germline values: CDR1 KGHSY, CDR2 FQNENV. The chain's CDR3 is CASSPLGGQPQHF. The CDR3 coding sequence is TGTGCCAGCAGCCCATTGGGCGGTCAGCCCCAGCATTTT.

The CDR3 loop is CAWSGFQASSYNEQFF. The DNA for the CDR3 is TGTGCCTGGAGTGGGTTCCAGGCGAGCTCCTACAATGAGCAGTTCTTC. V gene TRBV30 combines with J gene TRBJ2-1; no reliable D call. Germline CDR1 GTSNPN, CDR2 SVGIG (reference sequence). V gave up 1 base and J gave up 0 bases, with 13 bases separating them. The CDR3 runs to 16 residues.

J is TRBJ2-2 and V is TRBV7-8, with 9 bases matching TRBD2. CDR3 length: 15 amino acids. J was trimmed by 4 bases and V by 5 bases; bases with no gene match: 5. Germline V gene sequence: CDR1 SGHVS, CDR2 FQNEAQ. CDR3 nucleotide sequence: TGTGCCAGCAGCCCGACTAGCGGAGGCACCGGGGAGCTGTTTTTT. Its protein is CASSPTSGGTGELFF.

This clone has just one count. V gene TRBV14 combines with J gene TRBJ2-7; 9 bases are a match to TRBD2. V gave up 8 bases and J gave up 3 bases; unmatched junction bases: 2. The CDR3 loop spans 12 amino acids. Germline V gene sequence: CDR1 SGHDN, CDR2 FVKESK. The CDR3 nucleotides are TGTGCCAGCTCGCGGGGGGGCTACGAGCAGTACTTC. It encodes CASSRGGYEQYF.

The genes are TRBV6-1 and TRBJ2-1, with TRBD2 as a possible D gene (7 bases). The CDR3 length is 13 residues. Germline V lookup: CDR1 MNHNS, CDR2 SASEGT. V lost 3 bases and J lost 15, with 18 bases in between. The CDR3 sequence is CASSDLTGGTPFF. The DNA for the CDR3 is TGTGCCAGCAGTGACCTCACGGGGGGCACACCGTTCTTC.

The V and J genes are TRBV28 and TRBJ1-2; D is perhaps TRBD1 (6 bases). The CDR3 runs to 13 residues. Germline V gene lookup returns CDR1 MDHEN and CDR2 SYDVKM. V was cut by 5 bases and J by 6 bases, with 13 bases left in between. CDR3 region: CASSPGADNGYTF. The CDR3 nucleotides read TGTGCCAGCAGTCCGGGGGCGGATAATGGCTACACCTTC.

The J gene is TRBJ1-1, the V gene TRBV9; no clear D gene. This CDR3 is 13 amino acids long. Trimming shortened V by 0 bases and J by 5 bases, and 8 bases separated the two germline ends. Germline V gives CDR1 SGDLS, CDR2 YYNGEE. CDR3 amino acids: CASSVVTATEAFF. The CDR3 DNA is TGTGCCAGCAGCGTAGTGACGGCGACTGAAGCTTTCTTT.

The V gene is TRBV28, the J gene TRBJ2-3; 7 bases fit TRBD1. The germline gives CDR1 MDHEN, CDR2 SYDVKM. V shed 5 bases and J 0 bases; nucleotides not matched to a gene: 14. This CDR3 has 18 amino acids. DNA of the CDR3: TGTGCCAGCAGTCCCGGGACAGCCCCCCGGGCTAGCACAGATACGCAGTATTTT. Translated, it gives CASSPGTAPRASTDTQYF. The entire variable domain, with the rest obtained from reference TRBV28 and TRBJ2-3, is as follows: DVKVTQSSRYLVKRTGEKVFLECVQDMDHENMFWYRQDPGLGLRLIYFSYDVKMKEKGDIPEGYSVSREKKERFSLILESASTNQTSMYLCASSPGTAPRASTDTQYFGPGTRLTVL.

The chain joins TRBV2 to TRBJ1-5; TRBD1 is a possible D gene (5 bases). This CDR3 has 15 residues. Germline values: CDR1 SNHLY, CDR2 FYNNEI. The V and J ends lost 5 bases and 0 bases respectively, with 11 bases between them. CDR3 DNA sequence: TGTGCCAGCAGTAGGGGCTTAAATAGCAATCAGCCCCAGCATTTT. Protein sequence: CASSRGLNSNQPQHF.

Details on this clone: Other DNA sequences within the sample encode an identical CDR3. The CDR3 reads CASSLGLAANTGELFF. CDR3 DNA: TGTGCCAGCAGTTTAGGACTAGCGGCTAACACCGGGGAGCTGTTTTTT. V is TRBV28 and J is TRBJ2-2, with 10 bases lining up with TRBD2. Germline V lookup: CDR1 MDHEN, CDR2 SYDVKM. This CDR3 has 16 residues. After removal of 2 bases from V and 2 bases from J, the junction contained 2 bases not matched to a gene.

V gene TRBV18 combines with J gene TRBJ1-1; D call uncertain. CDR3 size: 13 residues. Trimming removed 3 bases from V and 6 bases from J, with 11 bases in between. Germline-derived CDR1 and CDR2 are KGHSH and LQKENI. This CDR3 is CASSPDSRAEAFF. The DNA for the CDR3 is TGTGCCAGCTCACCGGACTCTAGGGCTGAAGCTTTCTTT.

The chain links TRBV9 to TRBJ1-5; the D is unclear. V lost 4 bases and J 1 base, leaving 9 bases between the germline ends. The CDR3 length is 14 residues. From germline, CDR1 is SGDLS and CDR2 YYNGEE. CDR3 bases: TGTGCCAGCAGCCGAGGGATGAGCAATCAGCCCCAGCATTTT. Its translation: CASSRGMSNQPQHF.

This CDR3 is CASSLDRGRAGNEQFF. CDR3 nucleotide sequence: TGTGCCAGCAGCTTAGATCGCGGGAGGGCGGGAAATGAGCAGTTCTTC. The chain recombines TRBV5-4 with TRBJ2-1; 9 bases agree with TRBD2. J was trimmed by 7 bases and V by 2 bases; bases with no gene match: 10. Germline CDR1 reads SGHNT; CDR2 reads YYREEE (reference sequence). CDR3 length equals 16 residues. Filled out from reference TRBV5-4 and TRBJ2-1, the complete variable domain reads ETGVTQSPTHLIKTRGQQVTLRCSSQSGHNTVSWYQQALGQGPQFIFQYYREEENGRGNFPPRFSGLQFPNYSSELNVNALELDDSALYLCASSLDRGRAGNEQFFGPGTRLTVL.

The rearrangement uses TRBV7-3 and TRBJ2-5; 12 bases map to TRBD2. Trimming at V came to 2 bases and at J to 1 base, leaving 5 bases not matched to a gene. CDR1 and CDR2 from the germline V gene are SGHTA and FQGTGA. This CDR3 has 17 amino acids. DNA for the CDR3: TGTGCCAGCAGCTTACGAGGGGGACTAGCGGGCCAAGAGACCCAGTACTTC. This gives the protein CASSLRGGLAGQETQYF. The whole variable domain, remainder taken from reference TRBV7-3 and TRBJ2-5, is GAGVSQTPSNKVTEKGKYVELRCDPISGHTALYWYRQSLGQGPEFLIYFQGTGAADDSGLPNDRFFAVRPEGSVSTLKIQRTERGDSAVYLCASSLRGGLAGQETQYFGPGTRLLVL.

V usage is TRBV29-1 and J usage is TRBJ1-2, with 8 bases that match TRBD1. V shed 5 bases, J shed 7 bases, and the junction held 6 bases outside the gene matches. The germline CDR1 and CDR2 sequences are SQVTM and ANQGSEA. The CDR3 is 12 amino acids. CDR3: CSVSRGLSGYTF. The CDR3 DNA follows: TGCAGCGTTTCCAGGGGGCTCTCTGGCTACACCTTC.

This chain joins TRBV25-1 and TRBJ2-5; D gene unclear. Between the trimmed V and J ends, which lost 1 base and 2 bases, there was a span of 11 bases. This CDR3 contains 15 residues. Germline assignment: CDR1 MGHDK and CDR2 SYGVNS. CDR3 DNA: TGTGCCAGCAGTGAATCTCAAAACCGACAAGAGACCCAGTACTTC. Translating it yields CASSESQNRQETQYF.